These 21 T cell receptor beta chains were sequenced from one sample in a study of response to subunit inactivated influenza vaccine. TCRdb reprocessed the RT-PCR reads via MiXCR and lists one record per CDR3 protein. The sample records about 780,000 distinct CDR3 sequences, roughly 18% being singletons. The sequenced sample was PBMCs from blood, obtained around 5 days after vaccination. The receptors shown here come from a man aged 45-65 years who received an inactivated influenza vaccine.

V and J are TRBV12-3 or TRBV12-4 and TRBJ2-3; TRBD2 agrees at 10 bases. CDR3 length: 13 residues. The V segment lost 7 bases and the J segment 11 bases; nucleotides outside the gene matches: 9. DNA of the CDR3: TGTGCCAGCAATATGGCAGCGGGGGGGTTGCAGTATTTT. This encodes CASNMAAGGLQYF.

This clonotype was seen many times. The chain recombines TRBV27 with TRBJ2-7, with D tentatively TRBD1 (5 bases). Germline V gene data show CDR1 as MNHEY and CDR2 as SMNVEV (reference sequence). CDR3 length: 13 residues. V was trimmed by 3 bases and J by 2 bases, leaving 8 bases between them. The CDR3 nucleotides read TGTGCCAGCAGTTTGGGGCCTCCCTACGAGCAGTACTTC. Its protein product is CASSLGPPYEQYF.

V is TRBV5-1 and J is TRBJ2-3, with D uncertain. V shed 0 bases and J shed 0 bases, with 11 bases lying between them. CDR1 and CDR2 (germline): SGHRS, YFSETQ. The CDR3 is made up of 16 amino acids. CDR3 sequence (DNA): TGCGCCAGCAGCTTGGGGCAGCCCTACAGCACAGATACGCAGTATTTT. Translated: CASSLGQPYSTDTQYF.

This chain uses TRBV3-1 with TRBJ1-5; D remains ambiguous. V was shortened by 1 base and J by 6 bases, with 10 bases between the two germline ends. The CDR3 extends over 14 amino acids. Per germline, CDR1 LGHDT and CDR2 YNNKEL (reference sequence). DNA of the CDR3: TGTGCCAGCAGCCAAGCGCGGACCAGTCAGCCCCAGCATTTT. Translating it yields CASSQARTSQPQHF.

Concerning this clonotype itself: A much larger clone sits a single nucleotide away, making a read error possible. The chain carries TRBV5-1 and TRBJ2-1; possibly TRBD1 for D (5 bases). Trimming shortened V by 7 bases and J by 10 bases, and 12 bases separated the two germline ends. CDR1 is SGHRS and CDR2 is YFSETQ in the germline V gene. This CDR3 has 11 amino acids. CDR3 sequence reads: CASRRGYEQFF. The CDR3 DNA follows: TGCGCCAGCCGTAGGGGATACGAGCAGTTCTTC. Using reference TRBV5-1 and TRBJ2-1 for the parts outside the CDR3, the full variable domain is KAGVTQTPRYLIKTRGQQVTLSCSPISGHRSVSWYQQTPGQGLQFLFEYFSETQRNKGNFPGRFSGRQFSNSRSEMNVSTLELGDSALYLCASRRGYEQFFGPGTRLTVL.

This chain links TRBV29-1 with TRBJ2-7; D call uncertain. The V gene's germline CDR1 is SQVTM and CDR2 ANQGSEA. This CDR3 is 12 amino acids long. Deletions cut 3 bases from V and 0 bases from J, with 6 bases between. The CDR3 is CSVEETSYEQYF. The CDR3 coding sequence is TGCAGCGTTGAGGAGACCTCCTACGAGCAGTACTTC.

This chain connects TRBV4-1 to TRBJ2-7; 7 nucleotides agree with TRBD1. The CDR3 totals 14 residues. The germline gives CDR1 MGHRA, CDR2 YSYEKL. Unmatched junction bases numbered 7, after V lost 6 bases and J lost 2 bases. CDR3 in amino acids: CASSQMGTAYEQYF. CDR3 DNA sequence: TGCGCCAGCAGTCAAATGGGGACAGCCTACGAGCAGTACTTC.

This clonotype was recorded a few times. The chain employs TRBV10-2 and TRBJ2-7; TRBD1 matches at 9 bases. From germline, CDR1 is WSHSY and CDR2 SAAADI. V shed 8 bases and J 3 bases; nucleotides not matched to a gene: 8. The CDR3 covers 14 residues. The CDR3 nucleotides are TGCGCCAGCGGATCCGGGACAGGGCTCTACGAGCAGTACTTC. Translation: CASGSGTGLYEQYF.

Only a few counts were recorded for this clonotype. V is TRBV28 and J is TRBJ2-3; D remains ambiguous. This CDR3 is 15 amino acids long. V dropped 2 bases and J dropped 0 bases, with 9 bases sitting between them. Germline assignment: CDR1 MDHEN and CDR2 SYDVKM. The CDR3 coding sequence is TGTGCCAGCAGTTTAATAGGGCAAAGCACAGATACGCAGTATTTT. Its translation: CASSLIGQSTDTQYF.

This sequence joins TRBV4-3 and TRBJ2-7; TRBD1 aligns across 7 bases. Germline loops: CDR1 LGHNA, CDR2 YSLEER. The CDR3 sequence is 17 residues long. Unmatched junction bases numbered 8, after V lost 0 bases and J lost 0 bases. The CDR3 nucleotides are TGCGCCAGCAGCCAAGAAAGGGGACAGTGGAGCTCCTACGAGCAGTACTTC. It specifies CASSQERGQWSSYEQYF.

The chain combines TRBV7-2 with TRBJ2-7, with 8 positions matching TRBD1. This CDR3 comprises 15 residues. CDR1 and CDR2 from the germline V gene are SGHTA and FQGNSA. J was trimmed by 5 bases and V by 0 bases; bases with no gene match: 6. CDR3 residues: CASSLAQGAFNEQYF. The DNA for the CDR3 is TGTGCCAGCAGCTTAGCGCAGGGGGCCTTTAACGAGCAGTACTTC.

CDR3 sequence (DNA): TGTGCCAGCAGCTACCCCCGGGGCAGGCTGGACAATGAGCAGTTCTTC. It codes for CASSYPRGRLDNEQFF. The chain employs TRBV7-9 and TRBJ2-1; TRBD1 or TRBD2 may be the D gene (5 bases each). V was shortened by 4 bases and J by 5 bases, with 18 bases between the two germline ends. The length of the CDR3 is 16 residues. Germline loops: CDR1 SEHNR, CDR2 FQNEAQ (reference sequence). Complete variable domain (other parts from reference TRBV7-9 and TRBJ2-1): DTGVSQNPRHKITKRGQNVTFRCDPISEHNRLYWYRQTLGQGPEFLTYFQNEAQLEKSRLLSDRFSAERPKGSFSTLEIQRTEQGDSAMYLCASSYPRGRLDNEQFFGPGTRLTVL.

V usage is TRBV5-1 and J usage is TRBJ2-1; D may be TRBD1 (7 bases). The CDR3 is 16 residues long. Per the germline V gene, CDR1 is SGHRS and CDR2 is YFSETQ. The V gene lost 3 bases and the J gene lost 0 bases, with 13 bases spanning the gap. CDR3 amino acids: CASSWRQGGSYNEQFF. DNA of the CDR3: TGCGCCAGCAGCTGGAGACAGGGAGGCTCCTACAATGAGCAGTTCTTC.

J is TRBJ1-1 and V is TRBV4-2, with D possibly TRBD1 on 6 matching bases. This CDR3 has 15 residues. The germline CDR1 and CDR2 sequences are LGHNA and YNFKEQ. The V end lost 0 bases, the J end lost 0 bases, and 8 bases lay between the germline ends. The CDR3 coding sequence is TGTGCCAGCAGCCAAGAAACAGGGCTGAACACTGAAGCTTTCTTT. The encoded protein is CASSQETGLNTEAFF.

This clonotype has a handful of counts. J is TRBJ2-1 and V is TRBV12-3 or TRBV12-4; D is possibly TRBD2 (5 bases). The V end was cut by 3 bases, the J end by 5 bases, with 8 bases between. The CDR3 has 13 residues. The chain's CDR3 is CASSFHGDNEQFF. CDR3 in DNA: TGTGCCAGCAGTTTTCACGGGGACAATGAGCAGTTCTTC.

The V gene is TRBV12-3 or TRBV12-4, the J gene TRBJ1-1, with a weak D call TRBD1 (5 bases). V was pared by 5 bases and J by 0 bases, with 16 bases between. The CDR3 contains 16 residues. In nucleotides, the CDR3 is TGTGCCAGCAGTCCTAACCGACAGACTCTGAACACTGAAGCTTTCTTT. Its translation: CASSPNRQTLNTEAFF.

V is TRBV6-2 or TRBV6-3 and J is TRBJ2-7, with D maybe TRBD2 (6 bases). The germline V gene has CDR1 MNHEY and CDR2 SVGEGT. This CDR3 has 14 amino acids. Trimming left V 0 bases short and J 5 bases short, with 11 bases between. The CDR3 region has the DNA TGTGCCAGCAGTTACTCGACGGGAGTCCACGAGCAGTACTTC. As protein: CASSYSTGVHEQYF.

This clonotype has a count of ten or more. The chain couples TRBV12-3 or TRBV12-4 to TRBJ2-7; TRBD1 aligns across 7 bases. With 3 bases clipped from V and 6 bases from J, the junction kept 2 bases outside the gene matches. The CDR3 totals 12 residues. CDR3 bases: TGTGCCAGCAGTTTTCCAGGGGGCGAGCAGTACTTC. Amino acids: CASSFPGGEQYF.

J is TRBJ1-6 and V is TRBV27; D might be TRBD1 (5 bases). This CDR3 comprises 16 residues. Per the germline V gene, CDR1 is MNHEY and CDR2 is SMNVEV (reference sequence). Trimming removed 4 bases from V and 4 bases from J, with 14 bases in between. The chain's CDR3 is CASSSSGTVYNSPLHF. CDR3 bases: TGTGCCAGCAGTTCCTCCGGGACGGTGTATAATTCACCCCTCCACTTT.

This clonotype was detected a few times. This CDR3 is CASSQAVWYEQYF. DNA for the CDR3: TGCGCCAGCAGCCAGGCAGTATGGTACGAGCAGTACTTC. J is TRBJ2-7 and V is TRBV4-3; no clear D gene. Trimming removed 3 bases from V and 4 bases from J, with 10 bases in between. This CDR3 spans 13 amino acids. Germline assignment: CDR1 LGHNA and CDR2 YSLEER.

V usage is TRBV12-3 or TRBV12-4 and J usage is TRBJ2-7; D remains unclear. Trimming removed 5 bases from V and 7 bases from J, with 12 bases in between. CDR3 length: 12 residues. The chain's CDR3 is CASSHTNPEQYF. CDR3 in DNA: TGTGCCAGCAGTCACACTAACCCGGAGCAGTACTTC.